The 14 T cell receptor beta chains below all came from one sample that was sequenced in a study of blood T cell repertoires in COVID-19. Sequenced by immunoSEQ multiplex PCR; TCRdb stores in-frame clones only, minus some. The sample has about 160,000 clones, about four fifths seen once. Sequencing was carried out using peripheral blood. These receptors were collected from a man aged 65-85 years who had recovered from COVID-19.

This sequence joins TRBV5-1 and TRBJ2-7; 9 bases align to TRBD2. The trim removed 4 bases at V and 5 bases at J, leaving 4 bases unmatched. Germline assignment: CDR1 SGHRS and CDR2 YFSETQ. The CDR3 is 13 residues long. The CDR3, as DNA: TGCGCCAGCAGCCCGAGCGGGAGGAACGAGCAGTACTTC. This codes for CASSPSGRNEQYF.

V and J are TRBV29-1 and TRBJ2-7, with TRBD2 identical over 10 bases. The junction had 10 bases not matched to a gene; V was cut back by 4 bases and J by 1 base. This CDR3 region has 16 residues. CDR1 is SQVTM and CDR2 is ANQGSEA in the germline V gene. CDR3 loop: CSVGLRLAGGSYEQYF. DNA for the CDR3: TGCAGCGTTGGACTCCGATTAGCGGGAGGTTCCTACGAGCAGTACTTC.

The gene calls are TRBV2 and TRBJ2-5, with TRBD2 identical over 14 bases. This CDR3 region has 15 residues. Germline V gene lookup returns CDR1 SNHLY and CDR2 FYNNEI. The V gene end was trimmed by 8 bases and the J gene end by 5 bases; junction bases not matched to a gene: 7. In DNA form, the CDR3 reads TGTGCCAGCCGTGGACTAGCGGGAGGCAGGGAGACCCAGTACTTC. It is translated as CASRGLAGGRETQYF.

The gene calls are TRBV29-1 and TRBJ2-7; no clear D gene. Trimming removed 2 bases at V and 1 base at J, with 6 bases between. Germline V gene data show CDR1 as SQVTM and CDR2 as ANQGSEA. The CDR3 runs to 12 residues. CDR3 in amino acids: CSVEISSYEQYF. The CDR3 bases are TGCAGCGTTGAAATCAGTTCCTACGAGCAGTACTTC.

The chain has TRBV28 and TRBJ2-2, with D possibly being TRBD2 (7 bases). Trimming left V 7 bases short and J 4 bases short, with 13 bases between. Germline CDR1 is MDHEN and CDR2 is SYDVKM. CDR3 length equals 14 residues. CDR3 DNA sequence: TGTGCCAGCATGGGGGCGGGAGTCACCGGGGAGCTGTTTTTT. This codes for CASMGAGVTGELFF.

The V gene is TRBV15, the J gene TRBJ2-3; 13 bases agree with TRBD2. CDR1 is LNHNV and CDR2 is YYDKDF in the germline V gene (reference sequence). V dropped 0 bases and J dropped 1; count of bases not matched to a gene: 10. The CDR3 is made up of 20 amino acids. The CDR3 sequence is CATSRDRGTSGNFGTDTQYF. CDR3 sequence (DNA): TGTGCCACCAGCAGAGATCGGGGGACTAGCGGGAACTTTGGCACAGATACGCAGTATTTT. The full variable domain, completed using reference TRBV15 and TRBJ2-3, is DAMVIQNPRYQVTQFGKPVTLSCSQTLNHNVMYWYQQKSSQAPKLLFHYYDKDFNNEADTPDNFQSRRPNTSFCFLDIRSPGLGDTAMYLCATSRDRGTSGNFGTDTQYFGPGTRLTVL.

The DNA of the CDR3 is TGTGCCTGCAAACGGGACAGGGGGCAAAAAAACATTCAGTACTTC. Protein: CACKRDRGQKNIQYF. This rearrangement joins TRBV7-2 to TRBJ2-4, with 12 bases identical to TRBD1. Germline-derived CDR1 and CDR2 are SGHTA and FQGNSA. The CDR3 loop spans 15 amino acids. V trimming: 11 bases; J trimming: 4 bases; junction bases outside the gene matches: 9. Complete variable domain (other parts from reference TRBV7-2 and TRBJ2-4): GAGVSQSPSNKVTEKGKDVELRCDPISGHTALYWYRQSLGQGLEFLIYFQGNSAPDKSGLPSDRFSAERTGGSVSTLTIQRTQQEDSAVYLCACKRDRGQKNIQYFGAGTRLSVL.

The V gene is TRBV2, the J gene TRBJ2-4, with 14 bases fitting TRBD2. With 2 bases clipped from V and 8 bases from J, the junction kept 17 bases outside the gene matches. The germline V gene has CDR1 SNHLY and CDR2 FYNNEI. The CDR3 length is 20 residues. The CDR3 loop is CASSEFRLAGGPRFAYIQYF. In DNA, the CDR3 is TGTGCCAGCAGTGAATTTAGACTAGCGGGAGGGCCGAGATTTGCGTACATTCAGTACTTC.

The chain couples TRBV19 to TRBJ2-5, with D tentatively TRBD1 (7 bases). The CDR3 length is 14 residues. Trimming removed 5 bases from V and 2 bases from J, with 12 bases in between. CDR1 LNHDA and CDR2 SQIVND come from the germline V gene (reference sequence). The CDR3 nucleotides are TGTGCCAGTAGTGAACAGGGGAGGCAAGAGACCCAGTACTTC. Translated, it gives CASSEQGRQETQYF.

The CDR3, as DNA: TGTGCCAGCAGTTCGACAGGGGCGCTGAACGGGGAGCTGTTTTTT. Its protein product is CASSSTGALNGELFF. The rearrangement uses TRBV28 and TRBJ2-2, with 8 bases aligning to TRBD1. CDR1 MDHEN and CDR2 SYDVKM come from the germline V gene. V shed 4 bases, J shed 7 bases, and the junction held 8 bases outside the gene matches. The CDR3 is made up of 15 amino acids.

The gene calls are TRBV19 and TRBJ2-1, with 14 bases that match TRBD2. Germline CDR1 reads LNHDA; CDR2 reads SQIVND (reference sequence). This CDR3 contains 17 residues. Germline trimming cut 5 bases from V and 3 bases from J; bases unmatched to any gene: 6. The CDR3 region has the DNA TGTGCCAGTAGTTTGGGACTAGCGGGAGAATTCTACAATGAGCAGTTCTTC. Amino acids: CASSLGLAGEFYNEQFF.

The CDR3 DNA reads as TGCAGCGTTGAAGATGGGGGACAGAGAACAGATACGCAGTATTTT. Translating gives CSVEDGGQRTDTQYF. This chain uses TRBV29-1 with TRBJ2-3; TRBD1 agrees at 7 bases. Germline V CDR1 and CDR2: SQVTM, ANQGSEA. The trim removed 0 bases at V and 3 bases at J, leaving 6 bases unmatched. The CDR3 is 15 residues long.

V gene TRBV14 combines with J gene TRBJ2-7, with D possibly matching TRBD2 (6 bases). The CDR3 is 15 residues long. Germline CDR1 and CDR2: SGHDN and FVKESK. Trimming took 6 bases from V and 5 from J, leaving 20 bases between them. For the CDR3, the DNA is TGTGCCAGCAGTCCCTCCTTCGGGAGCGGTCACGAGCAGTACTTC. Translation gives CASSPSFGSGHEQYF.

V is TRBV10-3 and J is TRBJ2-7; D not resolved. The CDR3 covers 14 residues. V lost 3 bases and J lost 0, with 9 bases in between. Per germline, CDR1 ENHRY and CDR2 SYGVKD. CDR3 sequence: CAISDRRSSYEQYF. The CDR3 nucleotides read TGTGCCATCAGTGACCGGCGGTCCTCCTACGAGCAGTACTTC.